The 31 T cell receptor beta chains below were found in one sample sequenced in a study of blood T cell repertoires in COVID-19. Method: immunoSEQ multiplex PCR; TCRdb's copy keeps in-frame clones and lacks some. This table has about 260,000 clones, around nine tenths appearing once. Sequencing input: peripheral blood. Receptors were obtained from a woman aged 55-70 years with COVID-19, enrolled during active disease.

The gene calls are TRBV20-1 and TRBJ1-5, with D perhaps matching TRBD1 (5 bases). Trimming shortened V by 6 bases and J by 5 bases, and 8 bases separated the two germline ends. Germline lookup yields CDR1 DFQATT and CDR2 SNEGSKA (reference sequence). This CDR3 spans 11 amino acids. The CDR3 nucleotides are TGCAGTGCAGGGGCGGATCAGCCCCAGCATTTT. Residues: CSAGADQPQHF.

The chain uses TRBV5-6 and TRBJ1-2, with 8 bases matching TRBD1. The germline gives CDR1 SGHDT, CDR2 YYEEEE. The CDR3 is 16 residues long. Losses at the gene ends were 2 bases for V and 6 bases for J; bases not matched to a gene: 12. CDR3 amino acids: CASSFAGGETGDGYTF. The CDR3, as DNA: TGTGCCAGCAGCTTTGCAGGGGGGGAGACAGGGGATGGCTACACCTTC. The entire variable domain, with the rest obtained from reference TRBV5-6 and TRBJ1-2, is as follows: DAGVTQSPTHLIKTRGQQVTLRCSPKSGHDTVSWYQQALGQGPQFIFQYYEEEERQRGNFPDRFSGHQFPNYSSELNVNALLLGDSALYLCASSFAGGETGDGYTFGSGTRLTVV.

Details on this clone: Germline and junction disagree at one end, which may indicate a read error. Other DNA sequences in this sample translate to the same CDR3. This chain uses TRBV18 with TRBJ2-3, with 7 positions matching TRBD2. This CDR3 comprises 17 residues. The germline CDR1 and CDR2 sequences are KGHSH and LQKENI. CDR3 in amino acids: CASSPRRREPRTDTQYF. Written as DNA, the CDR3 is TGTGCCAGCTCACCACGAAGGCGGGAGCCGCGCACAGATACACAGTATTTT.

The rearrangement uses TRBV28 and TRBJ2-4; perhaps TRBD2 as D (6 bases). The CDR3 totals 17 residues. Germline V lookup: CDR1 MDHEN, CDR2 SYDVKM. The V end lost 1 base, the J end lost 0 bases, and 13 bases lay between the germline ends. CDR3 loop: CASSLLRRGLAKNIQYF. CDR3 sequence (DNA): TGTGCCAGCAGTTTATTGAGGAGGGGCCTAGCCAAAAACATTCAGTACTTC.

The chain has TRBV7-6 and TRBJ2-1, with 9 positions matching TRBD2. After removal of 3 bases from V and 2 bases from J, the junction contained 2 bases not matched to a gene. This CDR3 is 15 amino acids long. Germline CDR1 is SGHVS and CDR2 is FNYEAQ. The DNA for the CDR3 is TGTGCCAGCAGCTTTTGGACTAGCGCCTACAATGAGCAGTTCTTC. This translates into CASSFWTSAYNEQFF. The full variable domain, rest sourced from reference TRBV7-6 and TRBJ2-1, is GAGVSQSPRYKVTKRGQDVALRCDPISGHVSLYWYRQALGQGPEFLTYFNYEAQQDKSGLPNDRFSAERPEGSISTLTIQRTEQRDSAMYRCASSFWTSAYNEQFFGPGTRLTVL.

The rearrangement uses TRBV29-1 and TRBJ1-2; 9 bases match TRBD1. Germline V gene lookup returns CDR1 SQVTM and CDR2 ANQGSEA. The CDR3 runs to 16 residues. Germline trimming cut 6 bases from V and 3 bases from J; bases unmatched to any gene: 14. The chain's CDR3 is CSVITSGQGMDYGYTF. The CDR3 DNA follows: TGCAGCGTCATTACTTCTGGACAGGGGATGGACTATGGCTACACCTTC.

The CDR3 sequence is CASSHGSEETQYF. The CDR3 coding sequence is TGTGCCAGCAGCCACGGGAGCGAAGAGACCCAGTACTTC. The chain employs TRBV3-1 (or the pseudogene TRBV3-2) and TRBJ2-5; D possibly corresponds to TRBD2 (6 bases). Trimming took 3 bases from V and 3 from J, leaving 8 bases between them. Germline V CDR1 and CDR2: LGHDT, YNNKEL (reference sequence). The CDR3 has 13 amino acids.

This chain links TRBV20-1 with TRBJ2-7; 9 bases match TRBD2. This CDR3 spans 14 amino acids. Germline V lookup: CDR1 DFQATT, CDR2 SNEGSKA (reference sequence). V lost 3 bases to trimming and J lost 3 bases; unmatched junction nucleotides: 6. The CDR3 coding sequence is TGCAGTGCTAGTTGGGCGGGAGGGGACTACGAGCAGTACTTC. It codes for CSASWAGGDYEQYF.

This clone was found once. The chain employs TRBV5-1 and TRBJ2-2; D is possibly TRBD1 (6 bases). Germline V gives CDR1 SGHRS, CDR2 YFSETQ. Deletions cut 0 bases from V and 4 bases from J, with 13 bases between. The CDR3 runs 16 residues. DNA for the CDR3: TGCGCCAGCAGCTTGGCAACAGGGTACGGCACCGGGGAGCTGTTTTTT. Its protein is CASSLATGYGTGELFF. Variable domain in full (rest from reference TRBV5-1 and TRBJ2-2): KAGVTQTPRYLIKTRGQQVTLSCSPISGHRSVSWYQQTPGQGLQFLFEYFSETQRNKGNFPGRFSGRQFSNSRSEMNVSTLELGDSALYLCASSLATGYGTGELFFGEGSRLTVL.

This clone came up many times. The V gene is TRBV2, the J gene TRBJ2-1; possibly TRBD2 for D (6 bases). Germline CDR1 SNHLY, CDR2 FYNNEI. The CDR3 covers 16 residues. Trimming pared 2 bases from V and 5 bases from J, leaving 16 bases between. The CDR3, as DNA: TGTGCCAGCAGTGAACAGGGTGGACTAACTAACAATGAGCAGTTCTTC. Protein sequence: CASSEQGGLTNNEQFF.

The CDR3 region has the DNA TGTGCCAGCAGCGTAGGAGGGACAGTTCGTACTGAAGCTTTCTTT. This sequence encodes CASSVGGTVRTEAFF. The gene calls are TRBV9 and TRBJ1-1, with TRBD1 matching 7 bases. The germline V gene encodes CDR1 SGDLS and CDR2 YYNGEE. The CDR3 spans 15 residues. The trim removed 0 bases at V and 5 bases at J, leaving 7 bases unmatched.

The chain recombines TRBV6-5 with TRBJ1-1, with D possibly TRBD1 on 6 matching bases. Germline CDR1 MNHEY, CDR2 SVGAGI. This CDR3 is built from 13 residues. V lost 7 bases and J 3 bases, leaving 12 bases between the germline ends. CDR3 DNA sequence: TGTGCCAGCACTAGAGGGGGGGACACTGAAGCTTTCTTT. Residues: CASTRGGDTEAFF.

The J gene is TRBJ2-7, the V gene TRBV7-2; 9 bases agree with TRBD2. V dropped 1 base and J dropped 0; count of bases not matched to a gene: 10. The CDR3 is 18 residues long. CDR1 SGHTA and CDR2 FQGNSA come from the germline V gene. The CDR3 DNA is TGTGCCAGCAGCTTAGGGGGTAGCGGGAGAATGCTCTCCTACGAGCAGTACTTC. Translation: CASSLGGSGRMLSYEQYF.

The rearrangement links TRBV19 to TRBJ2-7, with D possibly being TRBD2 (5 bases). The germline V gene encodes CDR1 LNHDA and CDR2 SQIVND (reference sequence). Deletions cut 1 base from V and 5 bases from J, with 18 bases between. The CDR3 has 16 amino acids. For the CDR3, the DNA is TGTGCCAGTAGTATAGTCGGAGGACTGTTATCCCACGAGCAGTACTTC. Amino acid sequence: CASSIVGGLLSHEQYF. The full variable domain, completed using reference TRBV19 and TRBJ2-7, is DGGITQSPKYLFRKEGQNVTLSCEQNLNHDAMYWYRQDPGQGLRLIYYSQIVNDFQKGDIAEGYSVSREKKESFPLTVTSAQKNPTAFYLCASSIVGGLLSHEQYFGPGTRLTVT.

V gene TRBV19 combines with J gene TRBJ1-2; no firm D call. The germline V gene has CDR1 LNHDA and CDR2 SQIVND (reference sequence). Trimming shortened V by 3 bases and J by 0 bases, and 11 bases separated the two germline ends. This CDR3 comprises 15 residues. The CDR3 region has the DNA TGTGCCAGTAGTATTGGAGGTCCCACTAACTATGGCTACACCTTC. Translation: CASSIGGPTNYGYTF.

The CDR3 DNA sequence: TGTGCCAGCAGCTTGGGCTTTGGGCAGGGGGAGGGCTACACCTTC. Encoded protein: CASSLGFGQGEGYTF. The rearrangement uses TRBV7-2 and TRBJ1-2; 7 bases match TRBD1. V dropped 3 bases and J dropped 8; count of bases not matched to a gene: 12. This CDR3 is built from 15 residues. CDR1 is SGHTA and CDR2 is FQGNSA in the germline V gene.

In nucleotides, the CDR3 is TGTGCCAGCAGCACACGCCGGGTATTTGGCACTGAAGCTTTCTTT. As protein: CASSTRRVFGTEAFF. This chain uses TRBV5-6 with TRBJ1-1; D is unresolved. V lost 4 bases, J lost 4 bases, and 17 bases lay in between. The CDR3 is 15 residues long. Germline V gene data show CDR1 as SGHDT and CDR2 as YYEEEE.

The J gene is TRBJ2-1, the V gene TRBV30; TRBD1 might be the D (5 bases). The V gene lost 5 bases and the J gene lost 10 bases, with 12 bases spanning the gap. Germline V gene data show CDR1 as GTSNPN and CDR2 as SVGIG (reference sequence). The length of the CDR3 is 11 residues. The CDR3 coding sequence is TGTGCCTGGGCGGACAAGGGAGAGCAGTTCTTC. Translating it yields CAWADKGEQFF.

This rearrangement joins TRBV28 to TRBJ2-7; D perhaps matches TRBD1 (5 bases). Deletions cut 7 bases from V and 3 bases from J, with 19 bases between. The germline gives CDR1 MDHEN, CDR2 SYDVKM. CDR3 length: 15 residues. The CDR3 sequence: CASIQARAGNYEQYF. The CDR3 DNA follows: TGTGCCAGCATCCAGGCACGGGCAGGGAACTACGAGCAGTACTTC.

This clone has just a few counts. The gene calls are TRBV7-9 and TRBJ1-1, with D unclear. CDR1 is SEHNR and CDR2 is FQNEAQ in the germline V gene (reference sequence). The CDR3 is made up of 12 amino acids. Trimming removed 4 bases from V and 4 bases from J, with 7 bases in between. The CDR3 DNA reads TGTGCCAGCAGCTGGAGTGCCACTGAAGCTTTCTTT. It translates to CASSWSATEAFF.

The rearrangement uses TRBV29-1 and TRBJ1-5, with TRBD1 matching over 7 bases. V lost 4 bases to trimming and J lost 3 bases; unmatched junction nucleotides: 3. Germline CDR1 reads SQVTM; CDR2 reads ANQGSEA. The CDR3 runs 13 residues. CDR3 bases: TGCAGCGTTGGACAGGGAAACAATCAGCCCCAGCATTTT. It encodes CSVGQGNNQPQHF.

The V call is TRBV27, the J call TRBJ2-4; TRBD2 matches 10 bases. The CDR3 is 18 residues long. The germline CDR1 and CDR2 sequences are MNHEY and SMNVEV (reference sequence). V was pared by 4 bases and J by 2 bases, with 11 bases of the junction left unmatched. Written as DNA, the CDR3 is TGTGCCAGCAGTTCCCCCAATAGCGGGAGGTCGACCAAAAACATTCAGTACTTC. Residues: CASSSPNSGRSTKNIQYF.

The chain couples TRBV21-1 to TRBJ1-4. TRBV21-1 is deemed a pseudogene. The CDR3 length is 15 residues. CDR3 residues: CASSKSMATNEKLFF. The CDR3 bases are TGTGCCAGCAGCAAATCTATGGCAACTAATGAAAAACTGTTTTTT.

The chain carries TRBV4-1 and TRBJ2-1; 11 bases are a match to TRBD2. V lost 4 bases to trimming and J lost 2 bases; unmatched junction nucleotides: 1. This CDR3 region has 15 residues. Per germline, CDR1 MGHRA and CDR2 YSYEKL. The DNA for the CDR3 is TGCGCCAGCAGCCTAGCGGGGGGGACCTACAATGAGCAGTTCTTC. Protein sequence: CASSLAGGTYNEQFF.

This rearrangement joins TRBV11-2 to TRBJ2-3, with 9 bases identical to TRBD2. The CDR3 covers 14 residues. Germline CDR1 and CDR2: SGHAT and FQNNGV. V lost 7 bases, J lost 4 bases, and 6 bases stayed unmatched. The CDR3 nucleotides are TGTGCCAGCAACGTCTTAGCGGGGGCAGATACGCAGTATTTT. Translating gives CASNVLAGADTQYF.

In its sample, this clone was seen a few times. DNA for the CDR3: TGTGCCAGCAGCTTAGGGCAGTCCTCTGGAAACACCATATATTTT. Translated, it gives CASSLGQSSGNTIYF. The J gene is TRBJ1-3, the V gene TRBV11-2, with D unresolved. Trimming left V 1 base short and J 0 bases short, with 7 bases between. This CDR3 comprises 15 residues. The germline V gene encodes CDR1 SGHAT and CDR2 FQNNGV.

The CDR3 DNA follows: TGTGCCAGCAGCGCACGCCAGGGTGCGGGGGAGCTGTTTTTT. Translation gives CASSARQGAGELFF. V and J are TRBV9 and TRBJ2-2, with D possibly matching TRBD1 (5 bases). The CDR3 length is 14 residues. Germline lookup yields CDR1 SGDLS and CDR2 YYNGEE. Trimming left V 3 bases short and J 8 bases short, with 14 bases between.

The chain links TRBV4-2 to TRBJ2-1; TRBD2 is a possible D gene (5 bases). The CDR3 runs 16 residues. V dropped 0 bases and J dropped 7 bases, with 16 bases sitting between them. The germline V gene has CDR1 LGHNA and CDR2 YNFKEQ. The CDR3 nucleotides are TGTGCCAGCAGCCAAGAGTTCGCTAGCAGGAGAAATGAGCAGTTCTTC. This encodes CASSQEFASRRNEQFF.

The chain combines TRBV6-6 with TRBJ1-5; weak D call: TRBD1 (6 bases). The CDR3 sequence is 15 residues long. The ends were cut back, 6 bases at V and 0 bases at J, with 12 bases in the middle. Germline-derived CDR1 and CDR2 are MNHNY and SVGAGI (reference sequence). The DNA of the CDR3 is TGTGCCAGCAGAATCGGGACACATAGCAATCAGCCCCAGCATTTT. Translation gives CASRIGTHSNQPQHF.

For the CDR3, the DNA is TGCGCCAGCAGCTTGGTGGCAGCGAACAGGGAGACCCAGTACTTC. Its translation: CASSLVAANRETQYF. This sequence joins TRBV5-1 and TRBJ2-5, with D tentatively TRBD1 (5 bases). In germline, CDR1 is SGHRS, CDR2 YFSETQ. Trimming took off 0 bases at V and 5 bases at J, with 14 bases between the two ends. This CDR3 spans 15 amino acids. Using reference TRBV5-1 and TRBJ2-5 for the parts outside the CDR3, the full variable domain is KAGVTQTPRYLIKTRGQQVTLSCSPISGHRSVSWYQQTPGQGLQFLFEYFSETQRNKGNFPGRFSGRQFSNSRSEMNVSTLELGDSALYLCASSLVAANRETQYFGPGTRLLVL.

The CDR3 coding sequence is TGTGCCAGAAGCGGGACAGGCTCTGGAAACACCATATATTTT. It yields the protein CARSGTGSGNTIYF. The rearrangement joins TRBV5-3 to TRBJ1-3; 8 nucleotides align to TRBD1. TRBV5-3 is treated as an ORF (open reading frame) with a function not yet certain. Trimming at V came to 4 bases and at J to 0 bases, leaving 0 bases not matched to a gene. The CDR3 is 14 residues long.